The rows below give T cell receptor beta chains drawn from one sample of a study of T cells in Graves' hyperthyroidism and ophthalmopathy. TCRdb re-called the multiplex PCR reads through MiXCR, storing one row per CDR3 protein. The sample carries roughly 420,000 distinct CDR3 sequences, 15% to 18% recorded once. Sequencing used blood. These receptors were obtained from a woman aged 18-30 years with Graves' hyperthyroidism. Each CDR3 is given with its conserved first and last residue. The D gene is left open where the match is weak. The listing skips clone size in some rows; elsewhere it reads once, few, many or a size class.

abundance: -; j_gene: TRBJ2-7; d_gene: TRBD1; v_gene: TRBV12-3/TRBV12-4; CDR3nt: TGTGCCAGCAGTCCCGGGACAGGGCCCGAGCAGTACTTC; CDR3aa: CASSPGTGPEQYF
abundance: few; j_gene: TRBJ2-7; d_gene: TRBD1; v_gene: TRBV12-3/TRBV12-4; CDR3nt: TGTGCCAGCAGTTTGTCCGGGACAGGGGACGAGCAGTACTTC; CDR3aa: CASSLSGTGDEQYF
abundance: many; j_gene: TRBJ1-6; d_gene: -; v_gene: TRBV28; CDR3nt: TGTGCCAGCAGTCAAAGACAGTATAATTCACCCCTCCACTTT; CDR3aa: CASSQRQYNSPLHF
abundance: many; j_gene: TRBJ1-2; d_gene: -; v_gene: TRBV5-1; CDR3nt: TGCGCCAGCAGCTTATCTGTTAGGGGTGACTATGGCTACACCTTC; CDR3aa: CASSLSVRGDYGYTF
abundance: many; j_gene: TRBJ1-2; d_gene: TRBD1; v_gene: TRBV13; CDR3nt: TGTGCCAGCAGCTTAAGCCCGCTACAGGGGACCTATGGCTACACCTTC; CDR3aa: CASSLSPLQGTYGYTF
abundance: few; j_gene: TRBJ1-6; d_gene: TRBD1; v_gene: TRBV19; CDR3nt: TGTGCCAGTAGTATGGGGGACAGTTCACCCCTCCACTTT; CDR3aa: CASSMGDSSPLHF
abundance: few; j_gene: TRBJ1-2; d_gene: -; v_gene: TRBV19; CDR3nt: TGTGCCAGTAGTATTTTGCCGGCCGGCTATGGCTACACCTTC; CDR3aa: CASSILPAGYGYTF
abundance: few; j_gene: TRBJ1-4; d_gene: -; v_gene: TRBV19; CDR3nt: TGTGCCAGTAGGCCGGGACGGACGAATGAAAAACTGTTTTTT; CDR3aa: CASRPGRTNEKLFF
abundance: -; j_gene: TRBJ2-5; d_gene: TRBD1; v_gene: TRBV18; CDR3nt: TGTGCCAGCTCACCTCACCCGGGACAGGAACCTAGGGTGAAGTACTTC; CDR3aa: CASSPHPGQEPRVKYF
abundance: many; j_gene: TRBJ2-3; d_gene: -; v_gene: TRBV12-3/TRBV12-4; CDR3nt: TGTGCCAGCAGTCCCCGGGCCCTTAGCACAGATACGCAGTATTTT; CDR3aa: CASSPRALSTDTQYF
abundance: -; j_gene: TRBJ2-3; d_gene: -; v_gene: TRBV11-2; CDR3nt: TGTGCCAGCAGCTGGGGACCTGAAGGGCGCACAGATACGCAGTATTTT; CDR3aa: CASSWGPEGRTDTQYF
abundance: many; j_gene: TRBJ1-2; d_gene: TRBD1; v_gene: TRBV3-1; CDR3nt: TGTGCCAGCAGCCGCCTACCGTCAGGGGGGGGGTATGGCTACACCTTC; CDR3aa: CASSRLPSGGGYGYTF
abundance: -; j_gene: TRBJ1-5; d_gene: -; v_gene: TRBV2; CDR3nt: TGTGCCAGCATGGGAGAGGGGGGTCGCAATCAGCCCCAGCATTTT; CDR3aa: CASMGEGGRNQPQHF
abundance: many; j_gene: TRBJ2-1; d_gene: TRBD2; v_gene: TRBV6-1; CDR3nt: TGTGCCAGCAGTGCAAGGACGGGAGGGGGTGAGCAGTTCTTC; CDR3aa: CASSARTGGGEQFF
abundance: many; j_gene: TRBJ1-1; d_gene: -; v_gene: TRBV3-1; CDR3nt: TGTGCCAGCAGCCAAACAGGGTCGACTGAAGCTTTCTTT; CDR3aa: CASSQTGSTEAFF
abundance: many; j_gene: TRBJ2-1; d_gene: TRBD2; v_gene: TRBV11-2; CDR3nt: TGTGCCAGCAGCTTAGAGCGACTAGCGGGTAATGAGCAGTTCTTC; CDR3aa: CASSLERLAGNEQFF
abundance: few; j_gene: TRBJ2-1; d_gene: TRBD1; v_gene: TRBV3-1; CDR3nt: TGTGCCAGCAGCCTACAATCTGGGGGACAGATCCTCTTC; CDR3aa: CASSLQSGGQILF
abundance: -; j_gene: TRBJ2-6; d_gene: -; v_gene: TRBV2; CDR3nt: TGTGCCATCACAGGGCTTTATGGGGCCAACGTCCTGACTTTC; CDR3aa: CAITGLYGANVLTF
abundance: few; j_gene: TRBJ2-6; d_gene: TRBD1; v_gene: TRBV11-1; CDR3nt: TGTGCCAGCAGTCCGAGACAGGGGACAGCTGGGGCCAACGTCCTGACTTTC; CDR3aa: CASSPRQGTAGANVLTF
abundance: many; j_gene: TRBJ2-1; d_gene: TRBD2; v_gene: TRBV12-3/TRBV12-4; CDR3nt: TGTGCCAGCAGCCGTAGGCCGACTAGCGGAAGGCATATTGAGCAGTTCTTC; CDR3aa: CASSRRPTSGRHIEQFF
abundance: many; j_gene: TRBJ2-2; d_gene: TRBD2; v_gene: TRBV27; CDR3nt: TGTGCCAGCAGTTTAAAGTGGGGGGGCACCGGGGAGCTGTTTTTT; CDR3aa: CASSLKWGGTGELFF
abundance: many; j_gene: TRBJ1-1; d_gene: -; v_gene: TRBV3-1; CDR3nt: TGTGCCAGCAGCCAAGGCGCAGCTTCGAACGTCGCTGAAGCTTTCTTT; CDR3aa: CASSQGAASNVAEAFF
abundance: many; j_gene: TRBJ2-2; d_gene: -; v_gene: TRBV30; CDR3nt: TGTGCCTGGAGTTCAGGAGGGACCGGGGAGCTGTTTTTT; CDR3aa: CAWSSGGTGELFF
abundance: many; j_gene: TRBJ2-2; d_gene: -; v_gene: TRBV6-4; CDR3nt: TGTGCCAGCAGTGACAGTAGGGACTTCTTCACCGGGGAGCTGTTTTTT; CDR3aa: CASSDSRDFFTGELFF
abundance: many; j_gene: TRBJ2-5; d_gene: -; v_gene: TRBV18; CDR3nt: TGTGCCAGCTCACCACCGGGGAGTTGGGAGACCCAGTACTTC; CDR3aa: CASSPPGSWETQYF
abundance: -; j_gene: TRBJ2-5; d_gene: -; v_gene: TRBV5-4; CDR3nt: TGTGCCAGCAGCTTGAGTCCCAGCCCCCAAGAGACCCAGTACTTC; CDR3aa: CASSLSPSPQETQYF
abundance: many; j_gene: TRBJ1-2; d_gene: TRBD1; v_gene: TRBV20-1; CDR3nt: TGCAGTGCTAGATCCACAGGGGACTATGGCTACACCTTC; CDR3aa: CSARSTGDYGYTF
abundance: few; j_gene: TRBJ2-7; d_gene: -; v_gene: TRBV28; CDR3nt: TGTGCCAGCAGGGACGCCTCCTACGAGCAGTACTTC; CDR3aa: CASRDASYEQYF
abundance: few; j_gene: TRBJ2-1; d_gene: -; v_gene: TRBV5-1; CDR3nt: TGCGCCAGTTCCGCAGGGGAAGGCGATGAGCAGTTCTTC; CDR3aa: CASSAGEGDEQFF
abundance: many; j_gene: TRBJ2-1; d_gene: -; v_gene: TRBV30; CDR3nt: TGTGCCTGGAGTGTCGGGGACTACAATGAGCAGTTCTTC; CDR3aa: CAWSVGDYNEQFF
abundance: many; j_gene: TRBJ2-5; d_gene: -; v_gene: TRBV12-3/TRBV12-4; CDR3nt: TGTGCCAGCAGTTTCGGGGGAGAGAGGCAGTACTTC; CDR3aa: CASSFGGERQYF
abundance: many; j_gene: TRBJ1-6; d_gene: TRBD1; v_gene: TRBV7-2; CDR3nt: TGTGCCAGCAGCCTACAGGGGGCGCATTCACCCCTCCACTTT; CDR3aa: CASSLQGAHSPLHF
abundance: -; j_gene: TRBJ2-7; d_gene: -; v_gene: TRBV7-9; CDR3nt: TGTGCCAGCAGCTCCCCCGATGCAGGGACCTACGAGCAGTACTTC; CDR3aa: CASSSPDAGTYEQYF
abundance: -; j_gene: TRBJ2-4; d_gene: TRBD2; v_gene: TRBV4-2; CDR3nt: TGTGCCAGCAGCCAAGATTCGGGACTAGGGAACATTCAGTACTTC; CDR3aa: CASSQDSGLGNIQYF
abundance: -; j_gene: TRBJ1-1; d_gene: -; v_gene: TRBV27; CDR3nt: TGTGCGGTGGGGAGCCCTTCCAACACTGAAGCTTTCTTT; CDR3aa: CAVGSPSNTEAFF
abundance: many; j_gene: TRBJ2-3; d_gene: -; v_gene: TRBV11-1; CDR3nt: TGTGCCAGCAGCTTAGTTGTGGGCCGAGCAGATACGCAGTATTTT; CDR3aa: CASSLVVGRADTQYF
abundance: many; j_gene: TRBJ1-1; d_gene: TRBD1; v_gene: TRBV20-1; CDR3nt: TGCAGTGCTCCCAGTGTCCAGGGGGCCAACACTGAAGCTTTCTTT; CDR3aa: CSAPSVQGANTEAFF
abundance: many; j_gene: TRBJ1-2; d_gene: TRBD1; v_gene: TRBV3-1; CDR3nt: TGTGCCAGCAGCCAACAGGGGGCGGTTGGCTACACCTTC; CDR3aa: CASSQQGAVGYTF
abundance: -; j_gene: TRBJ2-1; d_gene: -; v_gene: TRBV11-2; CDR3nt: TGTGCCAGCAGCTTATTGGGCCTTGAGCAGTTCTTC; CDR3aa: CASSLLGLEQFF
abundance: few; j_gene: TRBJ2-7; d_gene: -; v_gene: TRBV6-1; CDR3nt: TGTGCCAGCAGGATTGGACCGACCTCCTACGAGCAGTACTTC; CDR3aa: CASRIGPTSYEQYF
abundance: many; j_gene: TRBJ2-3; d_gene: -; v_gene: TRBV5-5; CDR3nt: TGTGCCAGCAGCTTGGAAGGCCCAGGAGGCGATACGCAGTATTTT; CDR3aa: CASSLEGPGGDTQYF
abundance: many; j_gene: TRBJ2-7; d_gene: -; v_gene: TRBV15; CDR3nt: TGTGCCACCAGCAGAGAAGGGACGTCCTACGAGCAGTACTTC; CDR3aa: CATSREGTSYEQYF
abundance: few; j_gene: TRBJ1-2; d_gene: TRBD1; v_gene: TRBV6-1; CDR3nt: TGTGCCAGCAGGCTTACCAGTGGACAGGGAGATGGCTACACCTTC; CDR3aa: CASRLTSGQGDGYTF
abundance: few; j_gene: TRBJ1-4; d_gene: -; v_gene: TRBV5-1; CDR3nt: TGCGCCAGCAGCCCCGTTACAGGGAATGAAAAACTGTTTTTT; CDR3aa: CASSPVTGNEKLFF